This T cell receptor beta chain comes out of a study of Ad26.COV2.S vaccination and SARS-CoV-2 variants. Some clones are missing from TCRdb's copy, which holds only in-frame ones; the method was immunoSEQ multiplex PCR. The data hold roughly 380,000 clones, with around 92% observed a single time. This CDR3 is built from 14 residues. The germline V gene encodes CDR1 LNHDA and CDR2 SQIVND (reference sequence). Trimming took 9 bases from V and 6 from J, leaving 18 bases between them. The receptor's source is a human donor who had recovered from COVID-19. Source: peripheral blood, taken after recovery from COVID-19. The chain links TRBV19 to TRBJ2-4, with D tentatively TRBD2 (6 bases). CDR3 in amino acids: CASSSRESGNIQYF. The CDR3 nucleotides read TGTGCCAGCAGTTCACGGGAGTCTGGAAACATTCAGTACTTC. The whole variable domain, filled in from reference TRBV19 and TRBJ2-4, reads DGGITQSPKYLFRKEGQNVTLSCEQNLNHDAMYWYRQDPGQGLRLIYYSQIVNDFQKGDIAEGYSVSREKKESFPLTVTSAQKNPTAFYLCASSSRESGNIQYFGAGTRLSVL.